One T cell receptor beta chain is described in this entry. The sample originates from a study of control samples from healthy donors and cancer patients. The V gene lost 5 bases and the J gene lost 8 bases, with 18 bases spanning the gap. The germline gives CDR1 LNHDA, CDR2 SQIVND (reference sequence). The CDR3 spans 15 residues. Using immunoSEQ multiplex PCR, the repertoire was profiled, and TCRdb retains in-frame clones only, with some absent. The profile shows around 63,000 clones, approximately 89% of them singletons. The sample was PBMCs. This receptor was obtained from a woman aged 45-60 years with head and neck cancer. The chain uses TRBV19 and TRBJ1-4; tentatively, D is TRBD1 (5 bases). The CDR3 protein is CASSPRRGAGEKLFF. The CDR3 DNA follows: TGTGCCAGTAGTCCGCGGCGGGGTGCAGGGGAAAAACTGTTTTTT.